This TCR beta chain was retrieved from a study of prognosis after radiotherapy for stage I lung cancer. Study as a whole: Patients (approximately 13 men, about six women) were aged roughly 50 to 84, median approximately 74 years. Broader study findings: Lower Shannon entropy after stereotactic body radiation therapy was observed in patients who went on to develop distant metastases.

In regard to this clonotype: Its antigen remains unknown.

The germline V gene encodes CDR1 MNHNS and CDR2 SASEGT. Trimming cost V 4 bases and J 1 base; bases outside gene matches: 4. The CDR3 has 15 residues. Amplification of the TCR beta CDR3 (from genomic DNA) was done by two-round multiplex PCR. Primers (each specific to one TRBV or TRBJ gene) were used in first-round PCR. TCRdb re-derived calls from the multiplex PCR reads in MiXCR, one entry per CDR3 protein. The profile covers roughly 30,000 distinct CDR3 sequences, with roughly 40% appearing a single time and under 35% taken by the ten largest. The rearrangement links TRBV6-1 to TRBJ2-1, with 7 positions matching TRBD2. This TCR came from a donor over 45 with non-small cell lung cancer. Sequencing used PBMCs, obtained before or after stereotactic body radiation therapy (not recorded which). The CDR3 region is CASSGGGGSYNEQFF. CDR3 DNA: TGTGCCAGCAGTGGAGGCGGGGGATCCTACAATGAGCAGTTCTTC.